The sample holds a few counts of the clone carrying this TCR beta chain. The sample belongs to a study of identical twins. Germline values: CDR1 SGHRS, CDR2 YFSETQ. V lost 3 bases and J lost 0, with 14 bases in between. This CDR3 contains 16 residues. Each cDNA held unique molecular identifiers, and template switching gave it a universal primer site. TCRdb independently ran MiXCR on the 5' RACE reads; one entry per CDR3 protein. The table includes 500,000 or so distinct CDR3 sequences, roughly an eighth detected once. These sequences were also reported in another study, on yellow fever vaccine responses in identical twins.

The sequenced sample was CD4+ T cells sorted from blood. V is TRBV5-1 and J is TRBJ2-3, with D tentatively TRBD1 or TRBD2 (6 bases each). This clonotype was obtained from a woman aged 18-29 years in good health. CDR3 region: CASSWRDTASTDTQYF. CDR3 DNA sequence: TGCGCCAGCAGCTGGAGGGACACCGCAAGCACAGATACGCAGTATTTT. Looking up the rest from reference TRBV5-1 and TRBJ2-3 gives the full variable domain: KAGVTQTPRYLIKTRGQQVTLSCSPISGHRSVSWYQQTPGQGLQFLFEYFSETQRNKGNFPGRFSGRQFSNSRSEMNVSTLELGDSALYLCASSWRDTASTDTQYFGPGTRLTVL.